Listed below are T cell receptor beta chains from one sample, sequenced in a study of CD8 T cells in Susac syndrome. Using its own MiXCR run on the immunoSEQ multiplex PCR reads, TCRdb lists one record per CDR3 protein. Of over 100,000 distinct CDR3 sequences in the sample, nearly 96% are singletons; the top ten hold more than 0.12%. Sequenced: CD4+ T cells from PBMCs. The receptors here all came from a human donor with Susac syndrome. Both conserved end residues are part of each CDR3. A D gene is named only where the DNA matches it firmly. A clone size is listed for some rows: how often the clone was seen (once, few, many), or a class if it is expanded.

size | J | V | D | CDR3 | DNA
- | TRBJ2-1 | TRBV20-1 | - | CSASLGSGLYNEQFF | TGCAGTGCCAGTCTGGGGTCTGGACTATACAATGAGCAGTTCTTC
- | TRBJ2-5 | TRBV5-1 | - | CASSLARSPQETQYF | TGCGCCAGCAGCTTGGCCCGTTCGCCTCAAGAGACCCAGTACTTC
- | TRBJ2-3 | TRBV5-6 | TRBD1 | CASSLQGSGSTDTQYF | TGTGCCAGCAGCCTACAGGGGAGCGGCAGCACAGATACGCAGTATTTT
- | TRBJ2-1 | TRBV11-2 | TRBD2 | CASSSLPLASGRNEQFF | TGTGCCAGCAGCTCCCTACCTTTGGCTAGCGGGAGGAATGAGCAGTTCTTC
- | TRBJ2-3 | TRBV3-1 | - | CASSQTSNTQYF | TGTGCCAGCAGCCAGACTAGTAATACGCAGTATTTT
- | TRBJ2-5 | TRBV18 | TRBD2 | CASSPQMLAGEETQYF | TGTGCCAGCTCACCACAGATGCTAGCGGGGGAAGAGACCCAGTACTTC
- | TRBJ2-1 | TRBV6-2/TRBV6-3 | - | CASSQHSLSEQFF | TGTGCCAGCAGTCAACACTCTCTCAGTGAGCAGTTCTTC
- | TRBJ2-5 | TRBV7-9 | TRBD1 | CASSPGQGDSETQYF | TGTGCCAGCAGCCCGGGACAGGGGGACTCCGAGACCCAGTACTTC
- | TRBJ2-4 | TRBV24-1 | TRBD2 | CATLAGNIQYF | TGTGCCACCCTAGCGGGGAACATTCAGTACTTC
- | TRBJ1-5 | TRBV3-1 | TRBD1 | CASSFGQGPGNQPQHF | TGTGCCAGCAGCTTCGGACAGGGGCCGGGGAATCAGCCCCAGCATTTT
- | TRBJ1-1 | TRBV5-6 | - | CASSLPANRETEAFF | TGTGCCAGCAGCTTGCCGGCCAACAGGGAAACTGAAGCTTTCTTT
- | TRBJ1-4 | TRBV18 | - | CASSPPWVGEKLFF | TGTGCCAGCTCACCACCATGGGTTGGAGAAAAACTGTTTTTT
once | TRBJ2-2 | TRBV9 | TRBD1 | CASSGTGGVGELFF | TGTGCCAGCAGTGGGACAGGGGGAGTTGGGGAGCTGTTTTTT
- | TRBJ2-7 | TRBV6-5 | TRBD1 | CATTGVEQYF | TGTGCCACAACAGGGGTCGAGCAGTACTTC
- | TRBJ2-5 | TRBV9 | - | CASSLDPQETQYF | TGTGCCAGCAGCCTGGACCCTCAAGAGACCCAGTACTTC
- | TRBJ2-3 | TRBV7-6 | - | CASSSFPNTDTQYF | TGTGCCAGCAGCTCCTTCCCGAACACAGATACGCAGTATTTT
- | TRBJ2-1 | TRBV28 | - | CASSLFGYNEQFF | TGTGCCAGCAGTTTGTTTGGTTACAATGAGCAGTTCTTC
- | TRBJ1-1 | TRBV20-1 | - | CGVGSNTEAFF | TGCGGCGTGGGGTCGAACACTGAAGCTTTCTTT
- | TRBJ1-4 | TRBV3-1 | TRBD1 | CASRQQGAGEKLFF | TGTGCCAGCAGACAACAGGGGGCTGGGGAAAAACTGTTTTTT
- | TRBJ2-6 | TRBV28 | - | CASTFMPGSGANVLTF | TGTGCCAGCACCTTCATGCCAGGCTCTGGGGCCAACGTCCTGACTTTC
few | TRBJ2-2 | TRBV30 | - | CAWSVLQTGGELFF | TGTGCCTGGAGTGTACTTCAAACTGGCGGGGAGCTGTTTTTT
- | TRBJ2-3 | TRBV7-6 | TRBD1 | CASSLTRGRADTQYF | TGTGCCAGCAGCTTGACCAGGGGGCGCGCAGATACGCAGTATTTT
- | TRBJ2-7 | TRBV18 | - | CASSPLPGRHDYEQYF | TGTGCCAGCTCACCACTGCCGGGGCGACACGACTACGAGCAGTATTTC
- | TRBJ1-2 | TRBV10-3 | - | CAIRQDGPYGYTF | TGTGCCATCAGACAAGACGGGCCATATGGCTACACCTTC
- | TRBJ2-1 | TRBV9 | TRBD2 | CASSVGVAGDEQFF | TGTGCCAGCAGCGTAGGAGTAGCGGGGGATGAGCAGTTCTTC
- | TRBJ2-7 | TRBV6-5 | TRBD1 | CASRKGQVNEQYF | TGTGCCAGCAGAAAGGGACAGGTCAACGAGCAGTACTTC
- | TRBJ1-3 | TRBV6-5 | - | CASSYTGSGNTIYF | TGTGCCAGCAGTTACACGGGTTCTGGAAACACCATATATTTT
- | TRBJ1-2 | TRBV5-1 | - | CASSLGTDGYTF | TGCGCCAGCAGCTTGGGGACTGATGGCTACACCTTC
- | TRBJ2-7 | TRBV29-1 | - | CSVGGGTYEQYF | TGCAGCGTTGGTGGCGGAACCTACGAGCAGTACTTC
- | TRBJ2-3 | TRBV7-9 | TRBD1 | CASSSGQRRDTQYF | TGTGCCAGCAGCTCGGGACAGAGGAGAGATACGCAGTATTTT
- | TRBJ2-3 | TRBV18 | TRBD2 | CASSPPISGSMSDTQYF | TGTGCCAGCTCACCACCGATAAGCGGGAGTATGTCAGATACGCAGTATTTT
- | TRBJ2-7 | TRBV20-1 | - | CSVIGVSGSYEQYF | TGCAGTGTGATTGGCGTCTCAGGGTCCTACGAGCAGTACTTC
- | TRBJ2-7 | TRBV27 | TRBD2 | CASSSGLAYEQYF | TGTGCCAGCAGTTCCGGACTAGCCTACGAGCAGTACTTC
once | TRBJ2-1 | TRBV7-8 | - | CASSSRSSSSYNEQFF | TGTGCCAGCAGCTCTCGTAGCTCGAGCTCCTACAATGAGCAGTTCTTC
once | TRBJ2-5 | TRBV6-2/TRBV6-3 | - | CASSPQGRETQYF | TGTGCCAGCAGTCCGCAAGGACGGGAGACCCAGTACTTC
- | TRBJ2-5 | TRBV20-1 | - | CSALGQGTQYF | TGCAGTGCCTTGGGGCAGGGGACCCAGTACTTC
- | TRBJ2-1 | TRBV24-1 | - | CATQGLNEQFF | TGTGCCACTCAGGGGCTAAATGAGCAGTTCTTC
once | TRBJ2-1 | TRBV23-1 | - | CASSAGHGGQFF | TGCGCCAGCAGCGCGGGACACGGCGGGCAGTTCTTC
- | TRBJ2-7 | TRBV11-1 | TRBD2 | CASTGGLGPYEQYF | TGTGCCAGCACCGGAGGACTAGGCCCCTACGAGCAGTACTTC
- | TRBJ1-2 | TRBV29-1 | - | CSVGPEGYGYTF | TGCAGCGTTGGCCCGGAAGGCTATGGCTACACCTTC
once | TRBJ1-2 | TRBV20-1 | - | CSAPPGGTYGYTF | TGCAGTGCGCCGCCGGGAGGTACCTATGGCTACACCTTC
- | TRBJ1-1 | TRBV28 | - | CASSPTAGRSTEAFF | TGTGCCAGCAGTCCCACGGCGGGACGGTCCACTGAAGCTTTCTTT
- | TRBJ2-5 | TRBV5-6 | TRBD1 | CASSLDRSLYQETQYF | TGTGCCAGCAGCCTGGACAGGTCCCTGTACCAAGAGACCCAGTACTTC
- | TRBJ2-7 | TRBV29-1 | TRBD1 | CSVGRTGGYEQYF | TGCAGCGTTGGCCGGACAGGGGGCTACGAGCAGTACTTC
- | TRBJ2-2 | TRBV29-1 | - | CSVNRPNTGELFF | TGCAGCGTTAACCGTCCGAACACCGGGGAGCTGTTTTTT
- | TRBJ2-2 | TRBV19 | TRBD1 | CASSRQGAGELFF | TGTGCCAGTAGTAGACAGGGGGCCGGGGAGCTGTTTTTT
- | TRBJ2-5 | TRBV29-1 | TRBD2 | CSVDGRGGETQYF | TGCAGCGTTGACGGGAGGGGTGGAGAGACCCAGTACTTC
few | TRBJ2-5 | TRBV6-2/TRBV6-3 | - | CASSTGGETQYF | TGTGCCAGCAGTACTGGAGGCGAGACCCAGTACTTC
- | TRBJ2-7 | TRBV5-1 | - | CASSEVGSYEQYF | TGCGCCAGCAGCGAGGTCGGCTCCTACGAGCAGTACTTC
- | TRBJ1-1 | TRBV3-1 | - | CASSQEISTEAFF | TGTGCCAGCAGCCAAGAGATCAGCACTGAAGCTTTCTTT
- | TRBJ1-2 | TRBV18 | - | CASSGRDEFPYGYTF | TGTGCCAGCTCAGGAAGGGATGAATTCCCCTATGGCTACACCTTC
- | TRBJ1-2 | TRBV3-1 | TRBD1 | CASSRAGQGHGYTF | TGTGCCAGCAGCCGGGCAGGACAGGGCCATGGCTACACCTTC
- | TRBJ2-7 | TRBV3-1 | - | CASSQLLGLQGKYF | TGTGCCAGCAGCCAATTACTGGGCCTACAAGGAAAGTACTTC